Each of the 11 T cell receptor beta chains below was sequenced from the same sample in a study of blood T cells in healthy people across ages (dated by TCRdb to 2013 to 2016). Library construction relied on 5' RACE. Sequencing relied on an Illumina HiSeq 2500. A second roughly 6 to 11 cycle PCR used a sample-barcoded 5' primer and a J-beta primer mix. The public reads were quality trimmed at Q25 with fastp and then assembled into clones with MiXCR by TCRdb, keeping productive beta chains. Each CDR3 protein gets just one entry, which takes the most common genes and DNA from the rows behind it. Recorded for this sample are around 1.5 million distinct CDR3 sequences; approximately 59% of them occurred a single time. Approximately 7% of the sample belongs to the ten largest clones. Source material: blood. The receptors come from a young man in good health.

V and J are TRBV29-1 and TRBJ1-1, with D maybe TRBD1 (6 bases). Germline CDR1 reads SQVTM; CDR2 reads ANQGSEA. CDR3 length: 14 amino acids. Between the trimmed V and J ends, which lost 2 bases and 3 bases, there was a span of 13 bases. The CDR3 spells CSVELGARDTEAFF. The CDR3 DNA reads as TGCAGCGTTGAACTGGGGGCCCGCGACACTGAAGCTTTCTTT.

The CDR3 DNA reads as TGTGCCAGCATGGAAGGGGCCCCGGGGCCCTACGAGCAGTACTTC. It specifies CASMEGAPGPYEQYF. This sequence joins TRBV7-9 and TRBJ2-7; either TRBD1 or TRBD2 may supply D (5 bases each). The CDR3 totals 15 residues. CDR1 is SEHNR, CDR2 FQNEAQ, per germline (reference sequence). The V and J ends lost 7 bases and 2 bases respectively, with 18 bases between them.

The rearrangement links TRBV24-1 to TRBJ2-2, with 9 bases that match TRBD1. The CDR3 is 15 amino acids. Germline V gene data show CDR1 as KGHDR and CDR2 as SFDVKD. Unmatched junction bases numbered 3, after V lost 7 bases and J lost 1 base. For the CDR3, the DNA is TGTGCCACCAGGCCGGACAGGGGGAACACCGGGGAGCTGTTTTTT. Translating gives CATRPDRGNTGELFF.

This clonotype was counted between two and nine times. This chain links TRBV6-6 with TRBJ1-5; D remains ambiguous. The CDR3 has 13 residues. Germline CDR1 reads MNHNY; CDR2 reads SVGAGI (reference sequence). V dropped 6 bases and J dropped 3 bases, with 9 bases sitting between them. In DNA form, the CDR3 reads TGTGCCAGCAGCCGGGCCTTCAATCAGCCCCAGCATTTT. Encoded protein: CASSRAFNQPQHF.

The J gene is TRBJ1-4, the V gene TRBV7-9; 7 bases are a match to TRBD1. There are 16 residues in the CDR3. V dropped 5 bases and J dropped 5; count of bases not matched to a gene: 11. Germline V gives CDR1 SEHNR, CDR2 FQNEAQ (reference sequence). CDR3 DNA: TGTGCCAGCAGCCGAACCTTCAGCAGGGGGAATGAAAAACTGTTTTTT. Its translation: CASSRTFSRGNEKLFF.

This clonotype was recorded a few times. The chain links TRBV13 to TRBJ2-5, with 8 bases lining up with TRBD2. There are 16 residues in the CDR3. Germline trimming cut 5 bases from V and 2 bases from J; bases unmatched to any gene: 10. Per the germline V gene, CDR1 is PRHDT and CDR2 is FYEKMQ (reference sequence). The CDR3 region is CASSQGLAGLQETQYF. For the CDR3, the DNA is TGTGCCAGCAGCCAGGGGTTAGCGGGGCTTCAAGAGACCCAGTACTTC. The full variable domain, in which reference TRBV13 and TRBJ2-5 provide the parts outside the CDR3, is AAGVIQSPRHLIKEKRETATLKCYPIPRHDTVYWYQQGPGQDPQFLISFYEKMQSDKGSIPDRFSAQQFSDYHSELNMSSLELGDSALYFCASSQGLAGLQETQYFGPGTRLLVL.

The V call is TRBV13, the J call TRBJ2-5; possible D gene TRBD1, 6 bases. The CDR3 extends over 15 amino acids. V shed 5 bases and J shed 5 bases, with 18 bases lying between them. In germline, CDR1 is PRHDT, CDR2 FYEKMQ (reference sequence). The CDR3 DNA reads TGTGCCAGCAGCGAGACAACAGGGCGTCGGGAGACCCAGTACTTC. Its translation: CASSETTGRRETQYF.

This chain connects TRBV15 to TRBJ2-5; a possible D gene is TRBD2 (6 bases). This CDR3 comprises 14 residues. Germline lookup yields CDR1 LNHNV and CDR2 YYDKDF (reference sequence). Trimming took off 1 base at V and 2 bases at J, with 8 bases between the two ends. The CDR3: CATSRVGRQETQYF. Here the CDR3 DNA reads TGTGCCACCAGCAGAGTGGGGAGGCAAGAGACCCAGTACTTC.

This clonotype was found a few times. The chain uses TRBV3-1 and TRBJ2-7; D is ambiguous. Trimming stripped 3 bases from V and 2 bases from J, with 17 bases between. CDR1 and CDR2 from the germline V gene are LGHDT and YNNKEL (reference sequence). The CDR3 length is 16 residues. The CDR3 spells CASSHRVGGSAYEQYF. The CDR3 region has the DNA TGTGCCAGCAGCCATCGGGTGGGCGGATCGGCCTACGAGCAGTACTTC.

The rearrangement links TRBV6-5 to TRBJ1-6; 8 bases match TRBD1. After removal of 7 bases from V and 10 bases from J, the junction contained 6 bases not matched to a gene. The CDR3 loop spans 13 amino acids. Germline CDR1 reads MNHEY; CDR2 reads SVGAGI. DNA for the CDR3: TGTGCCAGCACTGGACAGGGTCGGTCACCCCTCCACTTT. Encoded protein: CASTGQGRSPLHF.

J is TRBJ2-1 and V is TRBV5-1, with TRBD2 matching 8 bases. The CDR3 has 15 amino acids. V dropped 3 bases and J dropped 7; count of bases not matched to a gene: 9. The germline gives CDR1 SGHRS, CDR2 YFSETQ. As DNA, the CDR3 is TGCGCCAGCAGCTCGGGACTAGTTCTCGGTAATGAGCAGTTCTTC. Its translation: CASSSGLVLGNEQFF.